Following are 20 T cell receptor beta chains from one sample sequenced in a study of T cell repertoires in cytomegalovirus infection. TCRdb re-called the reads with MiXCR, one entry per CDR3 protein. The sample holds approximately 630,000 distinct CDR3 sequences, approximately 24% seen once. The sample consisted of CD8+ T cells from PBMCs. The receptors were gathered from a human donor in good health (CMV status not recorded). Some clones in this sample may be carry-over from other donors' samples.

This clonotype appeared a few times. The chain uses TRBV28 and TRBJ1-2; D possibly corresponds to TRBD1 (5 bases). The CDR3 runs to 15 residues. The germline V gene encodes CDR1 MDHEN and CDR2 SYDVKM. V lost 3 bases and J lost 6, with 17 bases in between. CDR3 region: CASSLMDIPGNGYTF. The CDR3, as DNA: TGTGCCAGCAGTTTGATGGACATCCCGGGGAATGGCTACACCTTC.

This clonotype was observed a handful of times. The genes are TRBV7-9 and TRBJ1-5; no clear D gene. Looked up from germline, CDR1 is SEHNR and CDR2 is FQNEAQ (reference sequence). V was cut by 5 bases and J by 3 bases, with 14 bases left in between. CDR3 length: 15 amino acids. The CDR3 DNA reads TGTGCCAGCAGCCCCACCGGGCCGATCAATCAGCCCCAGCATTTT. Amino acids: CASSPTGPINQPQHF. The full variable domain, with the rest looked up from reference TRBV7-9 and TRBJ1-5, is DTGVSQNPRHKITKRGQNVTFRCDPISEHNRLYWYRQTLGQGPEFLTYFQNEAQLEKSRLLSDRFSAERPKGSFSTLEIQRTEQGDSAMYLCASSPTGPINQPQHFGDGTRLSIL.

The gene calls are TRBV14 and TRBJ2-5; 7 bases align to TRBD1. Losses at the gene ends were 4 bases for V and 5 bases for J; bases not matched to a gene: 10. CDR1 is SGHDN and CDR2 is FVKESK in the germline V gene. The CDR3 is 15 residues long. The CDR3 DNA sequence: TGTGCCAGCAGCCCCTCACAGGGGACGGGGGAGACCCAGTACTTC. It yields the protein CASSPSQGTGETQYF.

Notes on this clonotype: This clone may be a read error of a much larger clone one base away. This chain uses TRBV7-6 with TRBJ1-4; D unresolved. The CDR3 totals 16 residues. Germline CDR1 is SGHVS and CDR2 is FNYEAQ. The ends were cut back, 1 base at V and 0 bases at J, with 9 bases in the middle. CDR3 coding DNA: TGTGCCAGCAGCTTAGAGCCGGATGCAACTAATGAAAAACTGTTTTTT. Its translation: CASSLEPDATNEKLFF.

In this sample, this clonotype turned up a few times. The V and J genes are TRBV29-1 and TRBJ1-2, with 9 bases identical to TRBD1. The CDR3 runs to 14 residues. Per germline, CDR1 SQVTM and CDR2 ANQGSEA. V dropped 7 bases and J dropped 1; count of bases not matched to a gene: 7. The CDR3 coding sequence is TGCAGCGCAGATACAGGGGGCCTTAACTATGGCTACACCTTC. Translated, it gives CSADTGGLNYGYTF.

The chain uses TRBV28 and TRBJ2-7, with unresolved D. The CDR3 length is 13 residues. CDR1 MDHEN and CDR2 SYDVKM come from the germline V gene. V was pared by 3 bases and J by 1 base, with 7 bases between. CDR3: CASSFVRSYEQYV. In DNA form, the CDR3 reads TGTGCCAGCAGTTTCGTGCGGTCCTACGAGCAGTACGTC.

This clonotype was picked up a small number of times. The chain joins TRBV28 to TRBJ2-5; a weak D match, TRBD1 (6 bases). CDR1 and CDR2 from the germline V gene are MDHEN and SYDVKM. This CDR3 spans 15 amino acids. V was cut by 6 bases and J by 4 bases, with 18 bases left in between. DNA for the CDR3: TGTGCCAGCAGCTTCGCAGGGGAGAAGTCAGAGACCCAGTACTTC. Protein product: CASSFAGEKSETQYF.

This clonotype was counted a few times. V is TRBV12-3 or TRBV12-4 and J is TRBJ2-7, with a possible D match to TRBD1 (5 bases). The CDR3 consists of 13 residues. V shed 6 bases and J shed 5 bases, with 14 bases lying between them. CDR3 loop: CASSYGAIDEQYF. The CDR3 DNA reads as TGTGCCAGCAGCTATGGGGCTATCGACGAGCAGTACTTC.

Comment on this clonotype: This may be a read error: a much more frequent sequence differs by one nucleotide. The rearrangement joins TRBV14 to TRBJ1-2, with unresolved D. Germline assignment: CDR1 SGHDN and CDR2 FVKESK. The CDR3 runs 15 residues. CDR3 nucleotides: TGTGTCAGCAGCCAAGGAACCACAGTGGGCAGGGGCTACACCTTC. This translates into CVSSQGTTVGRGYTF.

The chain links TRBV6-2 or TRBV6-3 to TRBJ2-1, with D tentatively TRBD2 (5 bases). V was shortened by 2 bases and J by 4 bases, with 9 bases between the two germline ends. Germline V gene lookup returns CDR1 MNHEY and CDR2 SVGEGT. This CDR3 region has 14 residues. The CDR3 spells CASSYGGEYNEQFF. Here the CDR3 DNA reads TGTGCCAGCAGTTACGGAGGCGAGTACAATGAGCAGTTCTTC.

This clonotype was recorded a few times. The chain joins TRBV6-2 or TRBV6-3 to TRBJ1-2, with 10 bases matching TRBD1. CDR1 MNHEY and CDR2 SVGEGT come from the germline V gene. This CDR3 contains 15 residues. V was clipped by 5 bases and J by 4 bases; unmatched bases: 7. CDR3 loop: CASSPGQGEGYGYTF. Here the CDR3 DNA reads TGTGCCAGCAGTCCCGGACAGGGGGAAGGCTATGGCTACACCTTC.

J is TRBJ2-2 and V is TRBV5-5, with 7 bases matching TRBD1. Trimming cost V 1 base and J 4 bases; bases outside gene matches: 4. The CDR3 extends over 15 amino acids. The germline CDR1 and CDR2 sequences are SGHKS and YYEKEE (reference sequence). The chain's CDR3 is CASSLWGQITGELFF. In DNA form, the CDR3 reads TGTGCCAGCAGCTTGTGGGGACAGATCACCGGGGAGCTGTTTTTT.

This clonotype was counted between two and nine times. Here the CDR3 DNA reads TGCGCCAGCAGCCAAGATAGGCTAGCGGGCGATGAGCAGTTCTTC. It codes for CASSQDRLAGDEQFF. The chain carries TRBV4-3 and TRBJ2-1; 8 nucleotides align to TRBD2. The CDR3 length is 15 residues. The germline V gene encodes CDR1 LGHNA and CDR2 YSLEER. Trimming took 0 bases from V and 8 from J; bases not matched to a gene: 6.

The V call is TRBV27, the J call TRBJ2-7; D uncertain. The CDR3 has 14 residues. The V end lost 7 bases, the J end lost 4 bases, and 17 bases lay between the germline ends. Germline CDR1 reads MNHEY; CDR2 reads SMNVEV (reference sequence). Here the CDR3 reads CASTPRGSLYEQYF. Here the CDR3 DNA reads TGTGCCAGCACCCCGAGAGGCTCCTTGTACGAGCAGTACTTC.

Concerning this clonotype: This may come from a read error, since a much larger clone is one base off. This chain uses TRBV24-1 with TRBJ2-1; D call uncertain. Germline CDR1 reads KGHDR; CDR2 reads SFDVKD. The CDR3 sequence is 12 residues long. The CDR3 DNA is TGTGCCACCTGTGACTGGGACAATGAGCAGTTCTTC. Protein product: CATCDWDNEQFF.

J is TRBJ2-7 and V is TRBV5-5; the match to TRBD1 covers 8 bases. This CDR3 has 15 residues. Germline V CDR1 and CDR2: SGHKS, YYEKEE (reference sequence). The J segment lost 6 bases and the V segment lost 4 bases, leaving 12 bases of the junction unmatched. The CDR3 sequence: CASSDIGQGVGEQYV. In DNA form, the CDR3 reads TGTGCCAGCAGCGATATCGGACAGGGCGTCGGCGAGCAGTACGTC.

The chain links TRBV5-1 to TRBJ1-6, with D maybe TRBD1 (6 bases). V shed 3 bases and J shed 3 bases, with 7 bases lying between them. The CDR3 consists of 14 residues. The V gene's germline CDR1 is SGHRS and CDR2 YFSETQ. The CDR3 is CASSSGDYNSPLHF. The CDR3 nucleotides are TGCGCCAGCAGCTCAGGGGACTATAATTCACCCCTCCACTTT.

At least ten counts were recorded for this clonotype. The gene calls are TRBV7-6 and TRBJ2-1; TRBD1 matches at 10 bases. The CDR3 is 16 residues long. Per the germline V gene, CDR1 is SGHVS and CDR2 is FNYEAQ. Losses at the gene ends were 6 bases for V and 6 bases for J; bases not matched to a gene: 11. DNA of the CDR3: TGTGCCAGCAGTTCCAGGGGGGACAGGGGAATCAATGAGCAGTTCTTC. This translates into CASSSRGDRGINEQFF.

The V gene is TRBV11-2, the J gene TRBJ1-1; no firm D call. Germline assignment: CDR1 SGHAT and CDR2 FQNNGV. The V end lost 7 bases, the J end lost 3 bases, and 15 bases lay between the germline ends. CDR3 length equals 14 residues. The CDR3 sequence: CASNRLRRDTEAFF. In DNA, the CDR3 is TGTGCCAGCAACCGTTTAAGGCGGGACACTGAAGCTTTCTTT.

The genes are TRBV6-2 or TRBV6-3 and TRBJ2-7; no clear D gene. V lost 5 bases to trimming and J lost 3 bases, with 11 bases between them. Per germline, CDR1 MNHEY and CDR2 SVGEGT. There are 13 residues in the CDR3. CDR3: CASSLLQDYEQYV. The CDR3 DNA follows: TGTGCCAGCAGTCTTCTTCAGGACTACGAGCAGTACGTC.